This is a list of T cell receptor beta chains from one sample in a study of CD8 T cells in ankylosing spondylitis. TCRdb analysed the 5' RACE reads with MiXCR anew, one entry per CDR3 protein. The sample yields about 330,000 distinct CDR3 sequences, 8% seen once. The sequenced sample was blood, either unsorted or a sorted T cell fraction (not recorded which). The receptors derive from a male donor with ankylosing spondylitis. The CDR3 runs from the conserved cysteine through the conserved F or W. The D gene is left open where the match is weak. A row's size may be missing; if present it is once, few, many or a size class.

d_gene: -
v_gene: TRBV4-1
j_gene: TRBJ1-4
abundance: -
CDR3aa: CASSQDSAGPGEKLFF
CDR3nt: TGCGCCAGCAGCCAAGATTCAGCAGGGCCGGGTGAAAAACTGTTTTTT

d_gene: TRBD2
v_gene: TRBV7-8
j_gene: TRBJ2-3
abundance: few
CDR3aa: CASSLVDRGGTDTQYF
CDR3nt: TGTGCCAGCAGCTTAGTAGACCGGGGGGGGACAGATACGCAGTATTTT

d_gene: -
v_gene: TRBV7-2
j_gene: TRBJ1-3
abundance: many
CDR3aa: CASSLGRLAGNTIYF
CDR3nt: TGTGCCAGCAGCTTAGGGCGGCTGGCTGGAAACACCATATATTTT

d_gene: -
v_gene: TRBV20-1
j_gene: TRBJ2-4
abundance: few
CDR3aa: CSGLHRVHYF
CDR3nt: TGCAGTGGATTACACCGGGTGCACTACTTC

d_gene: -
v_gene: TRBV7-2
j_gene: TRBJ2-1
abundance: -
CDR3aa: CASSLTVASYNEQFF
CDR3nt: TGTGCCAGCAGCCTGACAGTAGCCTCCTACAATGAGCAGTTCTTC

d_gene: -
v_gene: TRBV7-2
j_gene: TRBJ1-1
abundance: many
CDR3aa: CASSLWEGWETEAFF
CDR3nt: TGTGCCAGCAGCTTATGGGAGGGGTGGGAAACTGAAGCTTTCTTT

d_gene: -
v_gene: TRBV5-1
j_gene: TRBJ2-3
abundance: many
CDR3aa: CASSLDGTSTDTQYF
CDR3nt: TGCGCCAGCAGCTTGGACGGAACTAGCACAGATACGCAGTATTTT

d_gene: -
v_gene: TRBV6-2/TRBV6-3
j_gene: TRBJ2-2
abundance: many
CDR3aa: CASKGNRNTGELFF
CDR3nt: TGTGCCAGCAAGGGGAACAGAAACACCGGGGAGCTGTTTTTT

d_gene: TRBD2
v_gene: TRBV7-3
j_gene: TRBJ2-1
abundance: many
CDR3aa: CASSRAGGEQFF
CDR3nt: TGTGCCAGCAGTCGAGCGGGGGGTGAGCAGTTCTTC

d_gene: -
v_gene: TRBV25-1
j_gene: TRBJ2-7
abundance: -
CDR3aa: CASEILDGEQYF
CDR3nt: TGTGCCAGCGAGATCCTAGACGGCGAGCAGTACTTC

d_gene: TRBD2
v_gene: TRBV20-1
j_gene: TRBJ2-3
abundance: -
CDR3aa: CSARSRAGGFTDTQYF
CDR3nt: TGCAGTGCTAGATCACGAGCGGGAGGTTTCACAGATACGCAGTATTTT

d_gene: TRBD1
v_gene: TRBV20-1
j_gene: TRBJ2-1
abundance: few
CDR3aa: CSASPLVGQGRSYNEQFF
CDR3nt: TGCAGTGCTAGCCCATTAGTGGGACAGGGGAGGTCCTACAATGAGCAGTTCTTC

d_gene: TRBD2
v_gene: TRBV6-4
j_gene: TRBJ2-1
abundance: -
CDR3aa: CASSDMGLAGINEQFF
CDR3nt: TGTGCCAGCAGTGACATGGGACTAGCGGGAATCAATGAGCAGTTCTTC

d_gene: TRBD1
v_gene: TRBV6-1
j_gene: TRBJ1-5
abundance: -
CDR3aa: CASRGTVSNQPQHF
CDR3nt: TGTGCCAGCAGGGGGACAGTAAGCAATCAGCCCCAGCATTTT

d_gene: -
v_gene: TRBV15
j_gene: TRBJ1-4
abundance: many
CDR3aa: CATSDWAPTNEKLFF
CDR3nt: TGTGCCACCAGCGACTGGGCGCCAACTAATGAAAAACTGTTTTTT

d_gene: -
v_gene: TRBV6-2/TRBV6-3
j_gene: TRBJ1-5
abundance: -
CDR3aa: CASSRTVEPQHF
CDR3nt: TGTGCCAGCAGTCGGACGGTTGAGCCCCAGCATTTT

d_gene: TRBD2
v_gene: TRBV6-5
j_gene: TRBJ2-1
abundance: -
CDR3aa: CASSYAIAGRNNEQFF
CDR3nt: TGTGCCAGCAGTTACGCTATAGCGGGACGTAACAATGAGCAGTTCTTC

d_gene: TRBD2
v_gene: TRBV5-1
j_gene: TRBJ2-1
abundance: few
CDR3aa: CASSLETSEYNEQFF
CDR3nt: TGCGCCAGCAGCTTGGAGACTAGCGAGTACAATGAGCAGTTCTTC

d_gene: TRBD1
v_gene: TRBV15
j_gene: TRBJ1-5
abundance: -
CDR3aa: CATSRDDRGGGQPQHF
CDR3nt: TGTGCCACCAGCAGAGACGACAGGGGAGGAGGTCAGCCCCAGCATTTT

d_gene: TRBD1
v_gene: TRBV18
j_gene: TRBJ1-5
abundance: few
CDR3aa: CASSPTGASNQPQHF
CDR3nt: TGTGCCAGCTCACCGACAGGGGCGAGCAATCAGCCCCAGCATTTT

d_gene: -
v_gene: TRBV4-1
j_gene: TRBJ1-5
abundance: many
CDR3aa: CASSQDGGSNQPQHF
CDR3nt: TGCGCCAGCAGCCAAGACGGGGGGAGCAATCAGCCCCAGCATTTT

d_gene: -
v_gene: TRBV6-1
j_gene: TRBJ2-3
abundance: -
CDR3aa: CASSLPGPPGQDTQYF
CDR3nt: TGTGCCAGCAGTCTCCCGGGACCGCCTGGTCAAGATACGCAGTATTTT

d_gene: -
v_gene: TRBV29-1
j_gene: TRBJ2-5
abundance: many
CDR3aa: CSVDLTGRETQYF
CDR3nt: TGCAGCGTTGATTTGACAGGAAGAGAGACCCAGTACTTC

d_gene: -
v_gene: TRBV27
j_gene: TRBJ2-1
abundance: few
CDR3aa: CASSFLPGMIYNEQFF
CDR3nt: TGTGCCAGCAGTTTTCTGCCGGGAATGATCTACAATGAGCAGTTCTTC

d_gene: TRBD1
v_gene: TRBV14
j_gene: TRBJ2-7
abundance: many
CDR3aa: CASSPLGQGPYEQYF
CDR3nt: TGTGCCAGCAGCCCATTAGGACAGGGGCCCTACGAGCAGTACTTC

d_gene: TRBD1
v_gene: TRBV20-1
j_gene: TRBJ2-1
abundance: many
CDR3aa: CSAQPGQGFYNEQFF
CDR3nt: TGCAGTGCTCAGCCGGGACAGGGCTTCTACAATGAGCAGTTCTTC

d_gene: -
v_gene: TRBV6-5
j_gene: TRBJ1-1
abundance: -
CDR3aa: CASSSARGITEAFF
CDR3nt: TGTGCCAGCAGTTCGGCCCGGGGGATCACTGAAGCTTTCTTT

d_gene: TRBD2
v_gene: TRBV12-3/TRBV12-4
j_gene: TRBJ2-3
abundance: -
CDR3aa: CASSVAGGEDTQYF
CDR3nt: TGTGCCAGCAGTGTAGCGGGAGGAGAAGATACGCAGTATTTT

d_gene: TRBD2
v_gene: TRBV11-2
j_gene: TRBJ2-7
abundance: -
CDR3aa: CASSLGGLAVYEQYF
CDR3nt: TGTGCCAGCAGCTTAGGGGGACTAGCAGTCTACGAGCAGTACTTC

d_gene: -
v_gene: TRBV6-2/TRBV6-3
j_gene: TRBJ2-1
abundance: -
CDR3aa: CASKEAAYNEQFF
CDR3nt: TGTGCCAGCAAGGAGGCGGCCTACAATGAGCAGTTCTTC

d_gene: -
v_gene: TRBV6-5
j_gene: TRBJ1-2
abundance: -
CDR3aa: CASSYTSRAYGYTF
CDR3nt: TGTGCCAGCAGTTACACCTCCCGGGCCTATGGCTACACCTTC

d_gene: -
v_gene: TRBV12-3/TRBV12-4
j_gene: TRBJ2-1
abundance: many
CDR3aa: CASRLFSNNEQFF
CDR3nt: TGTGCCAGCAGACTGTTTTCGAATAATGAGCAGTTCTTC

d_gene: TRBD2
v_gene: TRBV3-1
j_gene: TRBJ2-5
abundance: few
CDR3aa: CASSQGPETSGIETQYF
CDR3nt: TGTGCCAGCAGCCAAGGGCCAGAGACTAGCGGGATTGAGACCCAGTACTTC

d_gene: TRBD2
v_gene: TRBV5-6
j_gene: TRBJ2-1
abundance: few
CDR3aa: CASSPGGSGDYNEQFF
CDR3nt: TGTGCCAGCAGCCCGGGGGGTAGCGGAGACTACAATGAGCAGTTCTTC